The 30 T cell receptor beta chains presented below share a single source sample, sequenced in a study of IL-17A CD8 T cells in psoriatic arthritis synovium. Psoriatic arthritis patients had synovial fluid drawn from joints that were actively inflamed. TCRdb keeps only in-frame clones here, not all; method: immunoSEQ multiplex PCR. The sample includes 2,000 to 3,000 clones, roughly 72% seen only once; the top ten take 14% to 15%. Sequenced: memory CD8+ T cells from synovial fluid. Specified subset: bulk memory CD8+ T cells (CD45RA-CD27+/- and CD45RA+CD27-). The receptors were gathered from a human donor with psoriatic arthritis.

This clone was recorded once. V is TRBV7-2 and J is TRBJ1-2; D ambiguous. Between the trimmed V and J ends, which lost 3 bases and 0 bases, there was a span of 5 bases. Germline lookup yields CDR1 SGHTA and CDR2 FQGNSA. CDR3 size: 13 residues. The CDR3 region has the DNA TGTGCCAGCAGCTTCCATTCTAACTATGGCTACACCTTC. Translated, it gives CASSFHSNYGYTF. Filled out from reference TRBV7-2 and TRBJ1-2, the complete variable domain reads GAGVSQSPSNKVTEKGKDVELRCDPISGHTALYWYRQSLGQGLEFLIYFQGNSAPDKSGLPSDRFSAERTGGSVSTLTIQRTQQEDSAVYLCASSFHSNYGYTFGSGTRLTVV.

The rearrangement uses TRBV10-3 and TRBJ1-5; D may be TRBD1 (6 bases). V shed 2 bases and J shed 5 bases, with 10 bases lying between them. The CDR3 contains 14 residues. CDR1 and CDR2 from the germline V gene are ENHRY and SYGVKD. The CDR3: CAISEGTPDQPQHF. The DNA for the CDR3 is TGTGCCATCAGTGAGGGGACACCTGATCAGCCCCAGCATTTT.

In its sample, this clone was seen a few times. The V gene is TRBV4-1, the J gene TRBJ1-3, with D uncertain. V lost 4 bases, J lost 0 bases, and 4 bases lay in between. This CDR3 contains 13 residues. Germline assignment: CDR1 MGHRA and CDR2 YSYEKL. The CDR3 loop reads CASSPYSGNTIYF. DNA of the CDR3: TGCGCCAGCAGCCCTTACTCTGGAAACACCATATATTTT.

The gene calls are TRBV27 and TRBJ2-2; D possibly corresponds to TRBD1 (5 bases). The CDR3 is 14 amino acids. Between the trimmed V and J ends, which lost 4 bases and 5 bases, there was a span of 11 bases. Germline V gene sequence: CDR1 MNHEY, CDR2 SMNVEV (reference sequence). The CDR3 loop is CASSSTGLTGELFF. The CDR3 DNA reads TGTGCCAGCAGTTCAACAGGTCTAACCGGGGAGCTGTTTTTT.

In nucleotides, the CDR3 is TGTGCCAGCAGCACACTACCCTCGCAGGGGTGGGGGTTGGAGACCCAGTACTTC. Translated, it gives CASSTLPSQGWGLETQYF. V is TRBV7-6 and J is TRBJ2-5; perhaps TRBD1 as D (6 bases). The CDR3 is 18 residues long. The germline V gene encodes CDR1 SGHVS and CDR2 FNYEAQ. V was pared by 5 bases and J by 5 bases, with 27 bases between.

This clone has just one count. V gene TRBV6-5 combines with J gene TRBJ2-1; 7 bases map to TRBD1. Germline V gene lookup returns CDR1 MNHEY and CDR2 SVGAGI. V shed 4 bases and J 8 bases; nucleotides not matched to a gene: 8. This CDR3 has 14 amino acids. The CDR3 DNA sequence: TGTGCCAGCAGTTTTGGGACAGTACGGGATGAGCAGTTCTTC. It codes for CASSFGTVRDEQFF.

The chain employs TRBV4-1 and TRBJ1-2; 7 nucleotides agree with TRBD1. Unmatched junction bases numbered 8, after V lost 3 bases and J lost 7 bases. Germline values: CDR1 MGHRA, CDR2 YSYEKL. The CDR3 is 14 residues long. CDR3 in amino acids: CASSQAKGARGYTF. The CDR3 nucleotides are TGCGCCAGCAGCCAGGCAAAGGGGGCGCGTGGCTACACCTTC.

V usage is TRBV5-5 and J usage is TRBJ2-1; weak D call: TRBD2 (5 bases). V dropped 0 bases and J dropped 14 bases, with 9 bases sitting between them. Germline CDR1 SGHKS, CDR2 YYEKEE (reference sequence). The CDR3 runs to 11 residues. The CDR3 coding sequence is TGTGCCAGCAGCTTGGCGACGAGGGAGTTCTTC. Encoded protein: CASSLATREFF.

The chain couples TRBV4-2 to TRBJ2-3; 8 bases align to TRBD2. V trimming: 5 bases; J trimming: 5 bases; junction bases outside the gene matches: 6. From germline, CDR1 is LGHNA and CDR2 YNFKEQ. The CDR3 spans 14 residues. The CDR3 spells CASSLRGGRDTQYF. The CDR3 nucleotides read TGTGCCAGCAGCTTACGGGGGGGGAGAGATACGCAGTATTTT.

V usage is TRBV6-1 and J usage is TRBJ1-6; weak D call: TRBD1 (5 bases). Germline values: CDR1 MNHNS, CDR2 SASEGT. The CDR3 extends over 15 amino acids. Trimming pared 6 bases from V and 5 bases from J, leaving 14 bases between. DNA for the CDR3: TGTGCCAGCAGGGATGACGGGGGGGATAATTCACCCCTCCACTTT. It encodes CASRDDGGDNSPLHF.

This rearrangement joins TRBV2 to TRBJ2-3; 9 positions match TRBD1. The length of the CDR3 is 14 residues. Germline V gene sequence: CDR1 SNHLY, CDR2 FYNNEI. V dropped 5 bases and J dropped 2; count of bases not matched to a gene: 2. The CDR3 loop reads CASSTGGFTDTQYF. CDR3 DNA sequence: TGTGCCAGCAGTACAGGGGGCTTCACAGATACGCAGTATTTT. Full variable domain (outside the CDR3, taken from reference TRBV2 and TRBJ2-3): EPEVTQTPSHQVTQMGQEVILRCVPISNHLYFYWYRQILGQKVEFLVSFYNNEISEKSEIFDDQFSVERPDGSNFTLKIRSTKLEDSAMYFCASSTGGFTDTQYFGPGTRLTVL.

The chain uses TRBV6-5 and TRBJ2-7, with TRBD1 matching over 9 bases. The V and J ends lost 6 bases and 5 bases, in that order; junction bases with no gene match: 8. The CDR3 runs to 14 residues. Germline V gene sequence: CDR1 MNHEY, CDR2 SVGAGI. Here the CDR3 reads CASSQTTGGHEQYF. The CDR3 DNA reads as TGTGCCAGCAGCCAAACCACAGGGGGCCACGAGCAGTACTTC.

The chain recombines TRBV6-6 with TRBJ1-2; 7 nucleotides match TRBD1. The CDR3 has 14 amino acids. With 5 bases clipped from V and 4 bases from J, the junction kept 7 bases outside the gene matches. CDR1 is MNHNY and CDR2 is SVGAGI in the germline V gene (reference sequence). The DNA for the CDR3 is TGTGCCAGCAGTGCGGCCCAGGGGGTCTATGGCTACACCTTC. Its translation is CASSAAQGVYGYTF.

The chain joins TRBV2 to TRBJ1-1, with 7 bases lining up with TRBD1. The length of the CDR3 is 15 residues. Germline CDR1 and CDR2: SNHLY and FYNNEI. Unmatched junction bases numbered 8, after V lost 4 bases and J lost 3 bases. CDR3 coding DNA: TGTGCCAGCAGTGCTTCACAGGGGTTGTACACTGAAGCTTTCTTT. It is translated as CASSASQGLYTEAFF.

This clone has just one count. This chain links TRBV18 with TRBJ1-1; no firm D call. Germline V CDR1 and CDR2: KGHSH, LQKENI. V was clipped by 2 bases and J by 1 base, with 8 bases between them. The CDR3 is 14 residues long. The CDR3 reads CASSPFSGNTEAFF. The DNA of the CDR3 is TGTGCCAGCTCACCATTTTCTGGGAACACTGAAGCTTTCTTT.

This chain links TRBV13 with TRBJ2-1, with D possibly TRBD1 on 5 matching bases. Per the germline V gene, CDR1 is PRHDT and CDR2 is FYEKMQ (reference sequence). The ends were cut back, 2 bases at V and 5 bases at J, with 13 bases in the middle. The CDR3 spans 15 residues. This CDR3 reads CASSLTQGPDNEQFF. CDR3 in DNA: TGTGCCAGCAGCTTAACCCAGGGTCCGGACAATGAGCAGTTCTTC.

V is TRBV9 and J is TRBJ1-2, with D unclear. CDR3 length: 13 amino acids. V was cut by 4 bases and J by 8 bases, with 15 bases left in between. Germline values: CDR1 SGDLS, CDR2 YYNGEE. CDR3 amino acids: CASSPSREQGYTF. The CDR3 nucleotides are TGTGCCAGCAGCCCCTCTAGGGAGCAGGGCTACACCTTC.

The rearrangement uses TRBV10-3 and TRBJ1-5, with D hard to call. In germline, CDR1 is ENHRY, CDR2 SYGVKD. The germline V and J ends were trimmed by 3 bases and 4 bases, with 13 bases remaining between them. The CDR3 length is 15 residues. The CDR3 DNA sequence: TGTGCCATCAGTGACTCAGACAACCTTAATCAGCCCCAGCATTTT. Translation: CAISDSDNLNQPQHF.

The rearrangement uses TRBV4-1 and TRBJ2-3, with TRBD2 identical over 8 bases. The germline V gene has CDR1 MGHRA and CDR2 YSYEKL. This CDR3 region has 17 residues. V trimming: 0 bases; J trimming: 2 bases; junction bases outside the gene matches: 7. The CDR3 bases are TGCGCCAGCAGCCAAGATCCCAGCGGGGGTATCACAGATACGCAGTATTTT. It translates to CASSQDPSGGITDTQYF.

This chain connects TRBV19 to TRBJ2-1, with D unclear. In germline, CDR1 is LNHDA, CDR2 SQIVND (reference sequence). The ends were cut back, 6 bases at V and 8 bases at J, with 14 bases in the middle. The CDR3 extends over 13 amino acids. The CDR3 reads CASSLQEFDEQFF. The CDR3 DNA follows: TGTGCCAGTAGCCTCCAGGAATTCGATGAGCAGTTCTTC.

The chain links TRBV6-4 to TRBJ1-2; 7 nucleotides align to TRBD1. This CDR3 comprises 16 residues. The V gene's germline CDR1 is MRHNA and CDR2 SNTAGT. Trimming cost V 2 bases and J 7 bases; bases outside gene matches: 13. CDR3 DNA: TGTGCCAGCAGTGACACCCCCCAAGGGGGCTTTGCTGGCTACACCTTC. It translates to CASSDTPQGGFAGYTF.

The CDR3 DNA reads as TGTGCCAGCAGCCCCTTCACGGAAAACACTGAAGCTTTCTTT. Amino acids: CASSPFTENTEAFF. The genes are TRBV6-1 and TRBJ1-1; no definite D call. The CDR3 loop spans 14 amino acids. Germline V gene lookup returns CDR1 MNHNS and CDR2 SASEGT. Trimming shortened V by 6 bases and J by 2 bases, and 13 bases separated the two germline ends.

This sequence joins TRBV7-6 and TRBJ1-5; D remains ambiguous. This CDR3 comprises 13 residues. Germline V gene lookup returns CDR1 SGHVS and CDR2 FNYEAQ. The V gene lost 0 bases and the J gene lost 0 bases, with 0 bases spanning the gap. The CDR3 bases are TGTGCCAGCAGCTTAGCTAGCAATCAGCCCCAGCATTTT. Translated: CASSLASNQPQHF.

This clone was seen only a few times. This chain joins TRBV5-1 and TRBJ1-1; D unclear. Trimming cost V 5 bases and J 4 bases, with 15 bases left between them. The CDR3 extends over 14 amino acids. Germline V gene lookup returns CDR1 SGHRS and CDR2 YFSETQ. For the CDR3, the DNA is TGCGCCAGCAGTTCGTGGGGTATGTCCACTGAAGCTTTCTTT. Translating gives CASSSWGMSTEAFF. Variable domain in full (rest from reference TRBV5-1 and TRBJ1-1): KAGVTQTPRYLIKTRGQQVTLSCSPISGHRSVSWYQQTPGQGLQFLFEYFSETQRNKGNFPGRFSGRQFSNSRSEMNVSTLELGDSALYLCASSSWGMSTEAFFGQGTRLTVV.

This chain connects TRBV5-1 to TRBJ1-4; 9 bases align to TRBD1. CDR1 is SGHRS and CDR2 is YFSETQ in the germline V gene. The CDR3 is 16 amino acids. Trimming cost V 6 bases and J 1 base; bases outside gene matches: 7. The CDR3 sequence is CASNRTGEGTNEKLFF. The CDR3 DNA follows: TGCGCCAGCAACAGGACAGGGGAGGGAACTAATGAAAAACTGTTTTTT. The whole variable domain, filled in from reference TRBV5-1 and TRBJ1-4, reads KAGVTQTPRYLIKTRGQQVTLSCSPISGHRSVSWYQQTPGQGLQFLFEYFSETQRNKGNFPGRFSGRQFSNSRSEMNVSTLELGDSALYLCASNRTGEGTNEKLFFGSGTQLSVL.

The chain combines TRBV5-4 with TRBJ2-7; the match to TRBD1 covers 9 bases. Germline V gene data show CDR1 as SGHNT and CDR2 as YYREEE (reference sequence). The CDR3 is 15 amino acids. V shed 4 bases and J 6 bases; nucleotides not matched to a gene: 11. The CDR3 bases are TGTGCCAGCAGCGATAATGGACAGGGGAGCAGCGAGCAGTACTTC. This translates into CASSDNGQGSSEQYF.

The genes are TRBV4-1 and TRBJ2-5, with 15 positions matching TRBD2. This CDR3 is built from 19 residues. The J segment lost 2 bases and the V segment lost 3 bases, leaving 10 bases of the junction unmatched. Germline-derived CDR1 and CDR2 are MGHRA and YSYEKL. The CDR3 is CASSHPGLAGGPNQETQYF. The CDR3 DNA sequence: TGCGCCAGCAGCCATCCCGGACTAGCGGGGGGGCCTAATCAAGAGACCCAGTACTTC.

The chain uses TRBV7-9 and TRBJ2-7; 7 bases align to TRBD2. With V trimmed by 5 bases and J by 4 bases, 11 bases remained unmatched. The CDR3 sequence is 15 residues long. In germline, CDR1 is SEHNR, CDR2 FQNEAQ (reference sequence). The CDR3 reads CASSAGLVSLYEQYF. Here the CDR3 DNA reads TGTGCCAGCAGCGCAGGACTAGTGAGTTTATACGAGCAGTACTTC.

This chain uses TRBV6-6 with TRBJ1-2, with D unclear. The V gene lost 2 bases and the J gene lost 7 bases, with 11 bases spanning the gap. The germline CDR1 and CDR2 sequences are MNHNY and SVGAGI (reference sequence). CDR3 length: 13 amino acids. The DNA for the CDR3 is TGTGCCAGCAGTTACGAGGGCCCGCCTGGCTACACCTTC. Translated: CASSYEGPPGYTF.

DNA of the CDR3: TGTGCCATCAGTGAGTCCCTAGCGGGGGCCAAAAACATTCAGTACTTC. Translating gives CAISESLAGAKNIQYF. This rearrangement joins TRBV10-3 to TRBJ2-4, with TRBD2 matching 9 bases. Losses at the gene ends were 0 bases for V and 1 base for J; bases not matched to a gene: 1. CDR1 ENHRY and CDR2 SYGVKD come from the germline V gene. This CDR3 is built from 16 residues.